The sequence of this T cell receptor beta chain was determined in a study of blood T cell repertoires in COVID-19. Study context: Specimens from acute and convalescent COVID-19 originated in the United States, Italy and Spain. The cDNA or gDNA used as material had been derived from T cells, B-cell-depleted T cells, or PBMCs.

The CDR3 contains 14 residues. In Seattle, patients joined the study during active infection and were tracked longitudinally. Profiling relied on immunoSEQ multiplex PCR, and the TCRdb table lists in-frame clones only, not all of them. The table shows 200,000 to 250,000 clones, with around 90% occurring only once. The chain combines TRBV12-2 with TRBJ2-6; TRBD2 was called by the table and not checked on the DNA. TRBV12-2 is a pseudogene locus. Source material: peripheral blood. The source of this sequence is a man between 60 and 75 years old with COVID-19, enrolled during active disease. CDR3 loop: CASRSLPGANVLTF. The DNA for the CDR3 is TGTGCAAGTCGCTCCCTCCCCGGGGCCAACGTCCTGACTTTC.